This TCR beta chain was sequenced during a study of cytomegalovirus exposure and HLA in healthy donors. CDR1 and CDR2 from the germline V gene are LNHDA and SQIVND (reference sequence). With V trimmed by 6 bases and J by 0 bases, 4 bases remained unmatched. CDR3 length: 15 residues. This clone was detected only a few times. PCR was performed using 60 Vbeta and 13 Jbeta primers. Profiling relied on immunoSEQ multiplex PCR, and the TCRdb table lists in-frame clones only, not all of them. The table lists some 140,000 clones, 55% to 80% of them singletons. This TCR was sampled from a middle-aged woman in good health and CMV-seronegative. The chain carries TRBV19 and TRBJ1-5; TRBD1 aligns across 8 bases. The sequencing sample was made of PBMCs. DNA for the CDR3: TGTGCCAGTAGGGACAGGGTTAATAGCAATCAGCCCCAGCATTTT. It is translated as CASRDRVNSNQPQHF.